This note documents a single T cell receptor (beta chain) sequence. Its target is unknown. The authors' processing: Sequence data from immunoSEQ were junction-only and lacked quality scores; consequently, filtering differed. Generated by immunoSEQ multiplex PCR, the TCRdb table keeps only in-frame clones and is missing some. That table supplies the V and J calls and clone size; D and trimming were determined from the DNA. The repertoire has about 2.4 million clones, under 95% of them found once; the top ten carry approximately 0.35%. The sample comes from a study of shared clonotypes between healthy human individuals. This CDR3 is built from 14 residues. Trimming took off 4 bases at V and 3 bases at J, with 12 bases between the two ends. Germline CDR1 is LNHDA and CDR2 is SQIVND (reference sequence). Points from the study as a whole: Even with large depth, rarefaction showed that sorted-subset sequencing was incomplete.

The TCR was taken from a man aged 18 to 35 in good health. Some clones in this sample may be carry-over from other donors' samples. The sample comprised naive CD4+ T cells from PBMCs. Subset specified: CD45RA+ positively selected. The chain has TRBV19 and TRBJ1-1; D gene ambiguous. The CDR3 DNA is TGTGCCAGTAGTAAGGGCATGAGGGACACTGAAGCTTTCTTT. Translation: CASSKGMRDTEAFF.